This T cell receptor (beta chain) came from a study of blood T cell repertoires in COVID-19 (dated by TCRdb to 2020 to 2022). For the study in its entirety: Collaborator samples came from the United States, Italy and Spain and covered acute and convalescent phases of COVID-19. The prospective study material was composed of cDNA or gDNA derived from T cells, B-cell-depleted T cells, or PBMCs. The dataset comprised deeply sampled blood TCRbeta repertoires from subjects exposed to, actively infected with, or recovered from COVID-19. The repertoires were released in a freely available public database intended as a resource for research on the immune response to SARS-CoV-2. Samples came from the ongoing ImmuneRACE study (first 160 participants) plus 1,254 subjects from 6 global collaborators. Nearly every sample came with metadata listing a de-identified subject ID, COVID-19 status, age in years and sex. Where available, HLA class I and class II types were obtained from metadata supplied by the sample provider rather than from assay-based typing. General conclusions and limits of the study: The quantity of clinical and demographic metadata differed by source and by participant and was supplied without curation.

Reading the germline V gene gives CDR1 MDHEN and CDR2 SYDVKM. Ends trimmed: V by 4 bases, J by 3 bases; bases unmatched to a gene: 6. Spanning cysteine to phenylalanine, the CDR3 consists of 15 amino acids. Only the CDR3 part of the read is kept: 45 bases, read in frame from the first base. TCRbeta CDR3 regions were amplified from genomic DNA by means of the immunoSEQ Assay, a bias-controlled multiplex PCR. On the authors' methods: The number of nucleated cells in each sample was estimated from the amplification of reference gene primers within the assay. To quantify the absolute abundance of each unique TCRbeta CDR3 rearrangement, sequence reads were collapsed and filtered. Productive Simpson clonality was computed per sample as the square root of Simpson's diversity index over productive rearrangements. This immuneACCESS table, as held by TCRdb, lists in-frame sequences with V and J called but not all clones. Of the missing ones, under half trace to an unresolved V gene in checked studies; the others have no known cause. That table is the source of V, J and clone size, and D and trimming were worked out from the DNA. In all, the sample holds over 70,000 clones, and 80% to 90% of those were seen once. About a tenth of the sample is in the top ten clones.

At one collaborating source in Seattle, patients were enrolled during active infection and were followed longitudinally through the course of disease. Each collaborating institution followed its own protocols to collect whole blood in K2EDTA tubes. Collaborator samples were shipped for TCRbeta analysis as frozen whole blood, isolated PBMCs, or DNA extracted from either sample type. Of note for this clone: The antigen it recognizes is unknown. No qualities accompany the bases; no much larger clone lies one base away. The same CDR3 also results from other DNA sequences found in this sample.

This sequence uses TRBV28 and TRBJ1-3; 7 bases in between match TRBD1. This TCR was recovered from a man in his fifties or sixties with COVID-19, enrolled during active disease. Source material: peripheral blood. The bases are TGTGCCAGCAGTTCAACAGGGGTGGGTGGAAACACCATATATTTT. Translated, this is CASSSTGVGGNTIYF.